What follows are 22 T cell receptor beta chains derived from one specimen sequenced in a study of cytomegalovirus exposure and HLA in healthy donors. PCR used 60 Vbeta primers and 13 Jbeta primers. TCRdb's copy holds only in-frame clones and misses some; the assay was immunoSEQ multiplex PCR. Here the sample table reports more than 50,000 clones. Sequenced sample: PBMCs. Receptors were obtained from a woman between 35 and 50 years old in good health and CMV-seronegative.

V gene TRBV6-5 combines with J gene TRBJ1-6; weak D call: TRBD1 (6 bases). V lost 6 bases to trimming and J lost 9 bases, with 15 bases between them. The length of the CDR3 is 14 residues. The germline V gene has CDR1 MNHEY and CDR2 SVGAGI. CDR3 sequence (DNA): TGTGCCAGCAGATTCGAGGACAGTCTTTCACCCCTCCACTTT. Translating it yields CASRFEDSLSPLHF.

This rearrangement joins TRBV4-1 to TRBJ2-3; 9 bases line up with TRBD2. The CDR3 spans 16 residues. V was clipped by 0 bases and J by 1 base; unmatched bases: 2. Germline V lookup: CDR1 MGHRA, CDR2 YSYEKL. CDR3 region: CASSQERLAGTDTQYF. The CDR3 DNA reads TGCGCCAGCAGCCAAGAGAGACTAGCGGGCACAGATACGCAGTATTTT.

The CDR3, as DNA: TGTGCCAGCAGCTTACAGGGGTCGACCACTGAAGCTTTCTTT. Its protein is CASSLQGSTTEAFF. V and J are TRBV7-9 and TRBJ1-1; a possible D gene is TRBD1 (6 bases). Germline V CDR1 and CDR2: SEHNR, FQNEAQ (reference sequence). The CDR3 has 14 amino acids. Trimming shortened V by 2 bases and J by 4 bases, and 11 bases separated the two germline ends.

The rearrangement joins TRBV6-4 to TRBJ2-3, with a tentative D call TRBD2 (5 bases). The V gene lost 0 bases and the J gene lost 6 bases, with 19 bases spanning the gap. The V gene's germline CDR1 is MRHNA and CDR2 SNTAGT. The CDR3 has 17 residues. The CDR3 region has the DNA TGTGCCAGCAGTGACTCGACTAAGCCGGACTCCGAGGATACGCAGTATTTT. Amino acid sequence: CASSDSTKPDSEDTQYF.

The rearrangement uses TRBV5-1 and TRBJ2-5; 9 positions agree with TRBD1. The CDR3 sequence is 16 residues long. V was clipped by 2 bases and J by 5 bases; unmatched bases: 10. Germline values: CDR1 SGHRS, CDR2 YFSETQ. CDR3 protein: CASSLVDRGKGETQYF. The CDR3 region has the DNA TGCGCCAGCAGCTTAGTGGACAGGGGAAAGGGGGAGACCCAGTACTTC.

The CDR3 region is CASPKLDRHNEQFF. CDR3 nucleotides: TGTGCCAGCCCAAAACTCGACAGGCACAATGAGCAGTTCTTC. The rearrangement uses TRBV6-7 and TRBJ2-1; the D gene is possibly TRBD1 (6 bases). TRBV6-7 is annotated as an ORF whose role is uncertain. The CDR3 has 14 amino acids. The V end was cut by 8 bases, the J end by 5 bases, with 16 bases between.

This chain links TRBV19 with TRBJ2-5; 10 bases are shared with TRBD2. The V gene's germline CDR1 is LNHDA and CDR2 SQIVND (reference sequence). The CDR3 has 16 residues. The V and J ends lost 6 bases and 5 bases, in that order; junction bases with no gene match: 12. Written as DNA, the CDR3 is TGTGCCAGTAGCAGGCTAGCGGGAGTTCGCGGGGAGACCCAGTACTTC. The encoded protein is CASSRLAGVRGETQYF. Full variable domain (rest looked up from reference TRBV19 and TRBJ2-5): DGGITQSPKYLFRKEGQNVTLSCEQNLNHDAMYWYRQDPGQGLRLIYYSQIVNDFQKGDIAEGYSVSREKKESFPLTVTSAQKNPTAFYLCASSRLAGVRGETQYFGPGTRLLVL.

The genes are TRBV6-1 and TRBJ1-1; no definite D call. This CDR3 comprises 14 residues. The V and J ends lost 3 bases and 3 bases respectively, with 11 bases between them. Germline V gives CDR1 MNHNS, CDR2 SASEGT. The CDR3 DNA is TGTGCCAGCAGTGAGGCGGGAGGTGACACTGAAGCTTTCTTT. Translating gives CASSEAGGDTEAFF.

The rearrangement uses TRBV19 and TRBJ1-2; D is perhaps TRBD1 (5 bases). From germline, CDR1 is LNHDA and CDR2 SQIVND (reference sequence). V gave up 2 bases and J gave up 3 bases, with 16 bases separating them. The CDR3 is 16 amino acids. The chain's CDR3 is CASSISSWGQHYGYTF. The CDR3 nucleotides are TGTGCCAGTAGTATATCGTCCTGGGGCCAGCACTATGGCTACACCTTC.

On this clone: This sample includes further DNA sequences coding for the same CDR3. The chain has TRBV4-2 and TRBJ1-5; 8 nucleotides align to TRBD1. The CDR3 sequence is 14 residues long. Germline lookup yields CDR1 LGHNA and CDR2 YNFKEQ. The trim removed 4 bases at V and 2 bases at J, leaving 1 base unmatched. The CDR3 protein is CASSPGQGNQPQHF. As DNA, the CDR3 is TGTGCCAGCAGCCCGGGACAGGGCAATCAGCCCCAGCATTTT.

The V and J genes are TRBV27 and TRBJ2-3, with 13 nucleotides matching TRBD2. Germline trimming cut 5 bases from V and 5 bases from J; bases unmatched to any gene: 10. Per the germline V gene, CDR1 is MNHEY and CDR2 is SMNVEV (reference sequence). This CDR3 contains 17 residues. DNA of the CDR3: TGTGCCAGCAGTGCTAGACTAGCGGGGGGACCATTAGATACGCAGTATTTT. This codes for CASSARLAGGPLDTQYF.

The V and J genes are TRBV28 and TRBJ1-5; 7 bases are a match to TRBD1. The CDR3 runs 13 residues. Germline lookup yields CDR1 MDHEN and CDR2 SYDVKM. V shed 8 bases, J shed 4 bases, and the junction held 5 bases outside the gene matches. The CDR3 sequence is CASGGGYNQPQHF. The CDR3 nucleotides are TGTGCCAGCGGAGGGGGCTATAATCAGCCCCAGCATTTT.

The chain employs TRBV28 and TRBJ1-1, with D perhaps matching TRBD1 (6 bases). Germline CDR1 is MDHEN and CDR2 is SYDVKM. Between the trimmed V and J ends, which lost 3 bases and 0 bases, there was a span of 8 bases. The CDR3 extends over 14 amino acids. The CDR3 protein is CASSLQGMNTEAFF. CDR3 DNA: TGTGCCAGCAGTTTGCAGGGGATGAACACTGAAGCTTTCTTT.

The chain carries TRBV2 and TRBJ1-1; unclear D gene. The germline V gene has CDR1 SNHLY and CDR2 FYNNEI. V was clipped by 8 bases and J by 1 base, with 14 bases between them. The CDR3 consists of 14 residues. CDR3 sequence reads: CASFSPLENTEAFF. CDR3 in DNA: TGTGCCAGCTTCTCTCCACTTGAGAACACTGAAGCTTTCTTT.

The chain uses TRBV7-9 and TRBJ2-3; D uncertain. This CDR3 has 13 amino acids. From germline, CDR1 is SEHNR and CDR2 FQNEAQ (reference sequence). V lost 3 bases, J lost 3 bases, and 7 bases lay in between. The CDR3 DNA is TGTGCCAGCAGCTTGTTCTCTACAGATACGCAGTATTTT. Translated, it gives CASSLFSTDTQYF.

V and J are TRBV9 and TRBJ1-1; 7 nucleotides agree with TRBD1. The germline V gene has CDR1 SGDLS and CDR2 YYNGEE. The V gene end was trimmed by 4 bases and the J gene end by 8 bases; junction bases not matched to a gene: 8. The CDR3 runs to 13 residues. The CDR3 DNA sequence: TGTGCCAGCAGCCTCCCTGGACAGGCGGAAGCTTTCTTT. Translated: CASSLPGQAEAFF.

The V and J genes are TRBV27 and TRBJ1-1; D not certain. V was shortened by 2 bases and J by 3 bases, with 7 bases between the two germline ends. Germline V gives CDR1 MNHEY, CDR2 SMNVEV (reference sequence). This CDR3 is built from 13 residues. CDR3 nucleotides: TGTGCCAGCAGTTTACAGGCCTACACTGAAGCTTTCTTT. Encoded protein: CASSLQAYTEAFF.

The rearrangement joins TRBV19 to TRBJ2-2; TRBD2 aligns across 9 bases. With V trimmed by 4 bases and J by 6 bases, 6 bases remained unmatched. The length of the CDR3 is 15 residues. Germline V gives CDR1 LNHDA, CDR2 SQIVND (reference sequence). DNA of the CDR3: TGTGCCAGTAGTAAGGGCGGGGGGGCCGCCGGGGAGCTGTTTTTT. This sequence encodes CASSKGGGAAGELFF.

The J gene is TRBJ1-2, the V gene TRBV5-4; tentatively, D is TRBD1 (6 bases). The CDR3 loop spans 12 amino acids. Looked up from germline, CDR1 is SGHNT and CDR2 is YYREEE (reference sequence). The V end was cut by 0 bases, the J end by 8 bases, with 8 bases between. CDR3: CASSLDRDGYTF. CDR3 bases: TGTGCCAGCAGCTTGGACAGGGACGGCTACACCTTC.

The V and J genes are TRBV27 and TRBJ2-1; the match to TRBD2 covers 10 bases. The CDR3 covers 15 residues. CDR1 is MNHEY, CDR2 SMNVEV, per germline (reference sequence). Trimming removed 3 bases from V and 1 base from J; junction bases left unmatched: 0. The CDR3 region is CASSFSGGSYNEQFF. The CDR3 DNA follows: TGTGCCAGCAGTTTTAGCGGGGGGTCCTACAATGAGCAGTTCTTC.

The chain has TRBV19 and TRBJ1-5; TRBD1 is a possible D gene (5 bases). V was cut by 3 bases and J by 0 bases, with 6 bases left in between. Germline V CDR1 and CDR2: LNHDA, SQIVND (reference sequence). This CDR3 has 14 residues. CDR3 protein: CASSMDNSNQPQHF. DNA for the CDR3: TGTGCCAGTAGTATGGACAATAGCAATCAGCCCCAGCATTTT.

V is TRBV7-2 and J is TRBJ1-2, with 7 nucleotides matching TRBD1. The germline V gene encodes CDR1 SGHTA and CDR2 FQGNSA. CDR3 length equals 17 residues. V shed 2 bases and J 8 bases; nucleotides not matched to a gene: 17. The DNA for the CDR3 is TGTGCCAGCAGCTTAAACCCTGCCGGGGCAGGGGGACTGGGCTACACCTTC. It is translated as CASSLNPAGAGGLGYTF.